This paragraph covers one TCR beta chain sequence. This entry is derived from a study of blood T cell repertoires in COVID-19. CDR1 is SGHTA and CDR2 is FQGNSA in the germline V gene. The CDR3 has 15 residues. Trimming cost V 6 bases and J 3 bases, with 15 bases left between them. Those enrolled, adults aged roughly 18 to 95 years, came from roughly 22 US areas. In assigning cohorts, the study relied on participant-reported clinical history. Profiled with immunoSEQ multiplex PCR; TCRdb holds only in-frame clones, not every one. The table lists 350,000 or so clones, roughly 90% of them singletons, with just over 1% in the top ten.

This clonotype was sampled from a woman in her 30s who had been exposed to COVID-19. Source material: PBMCs or T cells enriched from blood (not recorded which). This chain links TRBV7-2 with TRBJ2-1, with TRBD2 as a possible D gene (5 bases). CDR3 loop: CASRYSERSYNEQFF. For the CDR3, the DNA is TGTGCCAGCAGGTATTCTGAGCGGAGCTACAATGAGCAGTTCTTC.